This entry is about one T cell receptor beta chain. What it binds is unknown. Per the germline V gene, CDR1 is SEHNR and CDR2 is FQNEAQ (reference sequence). V lost 5 bases and J 3 bases, leaving 11 bases between the germline ends. The CDR3 consists of 13 residues. The TCRbeta library was prepared with unique molecular identifiers. A single record per CDR3 protein comes from TCRdb applying MiXCR to the PCR reads. Among 500,000 to 750,000 distinct CDR3 sequences, approximately 13% were seen once, and the ten largest hold approximately 2.1%. The sample belongs to a study of T-cell reconstitution after alpha-beta-depleted transplantation in children. Whole-study results and caveats: Counts and diversity of T cells one year after transplant came mostly from newly produced T cells.

The sequencing used PBMCs, mostly from graft donor cells, collected 360 days after TCRalphabeta/CD19-depleted stem cell transplant. The J gene is TRBJ2-7, the V gene TRBV7-9; D unresolved. The sequence derives from a male patient under 18 who had a stem cell transplant for acute myeloid leukemia, so the T cells may come from the graft donor. CDR3 sequence: CASSPTQVYEQYF. CDR3 DNA sequence: TGTGCCAGCAGCCCTACTCAGGTCTACGAGCAGTACTTC.